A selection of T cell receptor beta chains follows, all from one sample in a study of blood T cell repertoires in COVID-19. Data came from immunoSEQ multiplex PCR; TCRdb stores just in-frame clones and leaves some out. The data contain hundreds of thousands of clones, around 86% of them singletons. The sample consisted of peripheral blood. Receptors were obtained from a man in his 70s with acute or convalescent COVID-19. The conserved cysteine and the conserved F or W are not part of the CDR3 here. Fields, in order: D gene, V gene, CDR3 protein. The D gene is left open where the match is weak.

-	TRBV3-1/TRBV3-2	ASSQDLGRSTYNSPLH
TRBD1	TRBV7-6	ASSLRQGEKF
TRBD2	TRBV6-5	ASTPSGEYNEQF
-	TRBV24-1	ATSESGLTGEGETQY
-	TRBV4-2	ASSPGEWEKLF
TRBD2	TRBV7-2	ASSPTPVFAGGSTDTQY
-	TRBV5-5	ASSFGTHYEQY
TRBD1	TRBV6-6	ASRNRGRTSPLH
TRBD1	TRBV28	ASRAQGAYEQY
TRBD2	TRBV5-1	ASSRGTSGSGETQY
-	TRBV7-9	ASSASNEAQPQH
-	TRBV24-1	ATSDLVAPYDSSPLH
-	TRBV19	ASSANTGLSNQPQH
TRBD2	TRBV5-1	ASSLGVAGEAQY
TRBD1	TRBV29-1	SPKDGGNLSGTGGRGTQY
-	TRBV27	ASSRNTGGVNSPLH
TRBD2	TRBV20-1	SASSASGRTDTQY
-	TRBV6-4	ASSLVFGETQY
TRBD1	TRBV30	AWSLGQGQGYT
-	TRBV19	ASSLSERYEQY
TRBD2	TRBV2	ASTLDSGTTGELF
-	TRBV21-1	ASTQSRDRDEKLF
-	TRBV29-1	SVEKIYRVNGYT
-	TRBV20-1	SASSPENSNTEAF
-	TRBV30	AWSALGGNRNNSPLH
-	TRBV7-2	ASSSAYAAETQY
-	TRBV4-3	ASSQDFDSYNSPLH
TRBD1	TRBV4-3	ASSQDWGQSNQPQH
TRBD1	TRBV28	ATTGGRSPLH
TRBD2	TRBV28	ASRPAGGLGNEQF
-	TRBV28	ASSLGQGLF
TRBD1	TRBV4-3	ASSPGQGEGYGYT
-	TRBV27	ASSPSFSYEQY
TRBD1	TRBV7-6	ASSLAGTGDYEQY
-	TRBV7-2	ASIAQPSVRGGYT
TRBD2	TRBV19	ASRTGAGGYNEQF
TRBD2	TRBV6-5	ASSYDRLAAYEQY
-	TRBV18	ASSPQRAIYGYT
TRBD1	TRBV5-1	ASSLDGQGTGQPQH
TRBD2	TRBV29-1	SSGLAGADTQY
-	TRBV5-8	ASSRGQTPTEAF
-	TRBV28	ASSSGVGYGYT
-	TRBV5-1	ASSREFLGVNEQY
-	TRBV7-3	ASSLNIAPAGETQY
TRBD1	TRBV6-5	ASSTQGNYGYT
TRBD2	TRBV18	ASSPAGAITGELF
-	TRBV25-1	AFRATYEQY
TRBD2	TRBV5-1	ASSLGGTSGSGETQY
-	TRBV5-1	ASSLAFQANEKLF
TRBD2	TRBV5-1	ASSLYSGNRNEQF
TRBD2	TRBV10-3	AISEGLANTGELF
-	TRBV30	AWSVRLVNNSPLH
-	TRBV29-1	SVEGGGYEQY
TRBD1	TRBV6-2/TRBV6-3	ASSFAGTASYEQY